Following are 27 T cell receptor beta chains from one sample sequenced in a study of blood T cell repertoires in COVID-19. Libraries were prepared by immunoSEQ multiplex PCR; TCRdb keeps only in-frame clonotypes and omits some of them. The sample lists approximately 260,000 clones; approximately 87% were seen once. The sequencing sample was made of peripheral blood. These receptors came from a man aged 60 to 75 who had recovered from COVID-19.

The chain links TRBV5-1 to TRBJ1-2; D is uncertain. The CDR3 has 16 residues. CDR1 and CDR2 (germline): SGHRS, YFSETQ. The germline V and J ends were trimmed by 2 bases and 0 bases, with 14 bases remaining between them. This CDR3 is CASSFNQATANYGYTF. In nucleotides, the CDR3 is TGCGCCAGCAGCTTCAATCAGGCGACCGCTAACTATGGCTACACCTTC. Looking up the rest from reference TRBV5-1 and TRBJ1-2 gives the full variable domain: KAGVTQTPRYLIKTRGQQVTLSCSPISGHRSVSWYQQTPGQGLQFLFEYFSETQRNKGNFPGRFSGRQFSNSRSEMNVSTLELGDSALYLCASSFNQATANYGYTFGSGTRLTVV.

The V gene is TRBV29-1, the J gene TRBJ2-1; maybe TRBD2 (5 bases). Germline V gene sequence: CDR1 SQVTM, CDR2 ANQGSEA. CDR3 length equals 15 residues. The V gene lost 0 bases and the J gene lost 8 bases, with 17 bases spanning the gap. The CDR3 nucleotides read TGCAGCGTTGAAGATCATACTAGTTTTACCTATGAGCAGTTCTTC. It codes for CSVEDHTSFTYEQFF.

The chain is built from TRBV7-8 and TRBJ2-1, with a possible D match to TRBD1 (6 bases). The germline V gene encodes CDR1 SGHVS and CDR2 FQNEAQ. The CDR3 loop spans 15 amino acids. The V gene lost 6 bases and the J gene lost 7 bases, with 19 bases spanning the gap. This CDR3 is CASRPTGSYRNEQFF. The DNA of the CDR3 is TGTGCCAGCAGGCCTACAGGGAGTTATAGGAATGAGCAGTTCTTC.

V gene TRBV5-8 combines with J gene TRBJ2-4; tentatively, D is TRBD1 (5 bases). CDR3 length equals 17 residues. CDR1 is SGHTS and CDR2 is YDEGEE in the germline V gene. The V and J ends lost 4 bases and 0 bases respectively, with 17 bases between them. The CDR3 spells CASSNLQELLAKNIQYF. As DNA, the CDR3 is TGTGCCAGCAGCAACCTACAGGAGCTCCTAGCCAAAAACATTCAGTACTTC.

V gene TRBV27 combines with J gene TRBJ2-1, with TRBD2 as a possible D gene (5 bases). The CDR3 totals 11 residues. V was clipped by 6 bases and J by 6 bases, with 6 bases between them. From germline, CDR1 is MNHEY and CDR2 SMNVEV (reference sequence). CDR3 DNA: TGTGCCAGCAGACTAGTCAATGAGCAGTTCTTC. Protein: CASRLVNEQFF.

The chain is built from TRBV27 and TRBJ1-1; weak D call: TRBD1 (6 bases). Trimming took 6 bases from V and 8 from J, leaving 16 bases between them. CDR3 length: 13 amino acids. The germline V gene encodes CDR1 MNHEY and CDR2 SMNVEV (reference sequence). CDR3 nucleotides: TGTGCCAGCAGGCCACAGGGTTTTTGGGAAGCTTTCTTT. This encodes CASRPQGFWEAFF.

The chain combines TRBV5-7 with TRBJ2-7; 7 bases are a match to TRBD1. TRBV5-7 is flagged as an ORF with uncertain function. V trimming: 4 bases; J trimming: 4 bases; junction bases outside the gene matches: 8. The CDR3 is 14 residues long. Here the CDR3 reads CASSPGQARYEQYF. The DNA for the CDR3 is TGTGCCAGCAGCCCTGGACAGGCGAGATACGAGCAGTACTTC.

J is TRBJ2-5 and V is TRBV2; 7 bases line up with TRBD1. Germline CDR1 reads SNHLY; CDR2 reads FYNNEI. With V trimmed by 4 bases and J by 2 bases, 7 bases remained unmatched. The CDR3 has 15 residues. CDR3 loop: CASSVRDSSQETQYF. As DNA, the CDR3 is TGTGCCAGCAGTGTTCGGGACAGTTCACAAGAGACCCAGTACTTC. Supplemented by reference TRBV2 and TRBJ2-5, the full variable domain reads EPEVTQTPSHQVTQMGQEVILRCVPISNHLYFYWYRQILGQKVEFLVSFYNNEISEKSEIFDDQFSVERPDGSNFTLKIRSTKLEDSAMYFCASSVRDSSQETQYFGPGTRLLVL.

This chain links TRBV6-2 or TRBV6-3 with TRBJ2-1; weak D call: TRBD2 (6 bases). The CDR3 contains 16 residues. The germline CDR1 and CDR2 sequences are MNHEY and SVGEGT. V lost 4 bases to trimming and J lost 0 bases, with 13 bases between them. The CDR3 nucleotides are TGTGCCAGCAGTTCGAATCTAGCGCTCTCCTACAATGAGCAGTTCTTC. This translates into CASSSNLALSYNEQFF.

J is TRBJ1-2 and V is TRBV5-4; no definite D call. Trimming shortened V by 4 bases and J by 4 bases, and 14 bases separated the two germline ends. The CDR3 totals 14 residues. Looked up from germline, CDR1 is SGHNT and CDR2 is YYREEE (reference sequence). CDR3 nucleotides: TGTGCCAGCAGCCCGCGGGTTGACGGCTATGGCTACACCTTC. As protein: CASSPRVDGYGYTF. Full variable domain (missing parts from reference TRBV5-4 and TRBJ1-2): ETGVTQSPTHLIKTRGQQVTLRCSSQSGHNTVSWYQQALGQGPQFIFQYYREEENGRGNFPPRFSGLQFPNYSSELNVNALELDDSALYLCASSPRVDGYGYTFGSGTRLTVV.

The rearrangement uses TRBV7-7 and TRBJ2-1; 11 bases map to TRBD2. V gave up 5 bases and J gave up 7 bases; unmatched junction bases: 4. Germline V gene data show CDR1 as SSHAT and CDR2 as FNYEAQ (reference sequence). The CDR3 is 14 residues long. The CDR3 DNA reads TGTGCCAGCAGCAGACTAGCGGGATCTAATGAGCAGTTCTTC. It specifies CASSRLAGSNEQFF.

This chain uses TRBV28 with TRBJ1-2; no clear D gene. Germline loops: CDR1 MDHEN, CDR2 SYDVKM. This CDR3 spans 13 amino acids. Deletions cut 4 bases from V and 3 bases from J, with 9 bases between. The CDR3 DNA reads as TGTGCCAGCAGTTCTCCATCGGACTATGGCTACACCTTC. Protein product: CASSSPSDYGYTF.

About this clone: Other nucleotide sequences from this sample produce the same CDR3. The V and J genes are TRBV7-9 and TRBJ2-7; tentatively, D is TRBD1 (6 bases). CDR1 is SEHNR, CDR2 FQNEAQ, per germline (reference sequence). The V end was cut by 5 bases, the J end by 2 bases, with 10 bases between. This CDR3 is 13 amino acids long. The DNA for the CDR3 is TGTGCCAGCAGCCTGGACAGCACCTACGAGCAGTACTTC. This translates into CASSLDSTYEQYF.

V and J are TRBV27 and TRBJ2-7, with D possibly being TRBD2 (6 bases). There are 14 residues in the CDR3. The V and J ends lost 3 bases and 2 bases respectively, with 11 bases between them. Germline CDR1 reads MNHEY; CDR2 reads SMNVEV (reference sequence). CDR3 protein: CASSFGDSTYEQYF. DNA of the CDR3: TGTGCCAGCAGTTTCGGGGACTCAACCTACGAGCAGTACTTC.

The chain recombines TRBV10-3 with TRBJ2-7, with a weak D call TRBD1 (6 bases). Germline V gene lookup returns CDR1 ENHRY and CDR2 SYGVKD. The ends were cut back, 4 bases at V and 4 bases at J, with 8 bases in the middle. CDR3 length: 12 amino acids. The CDR3 region has the DNA TGTGCCATCAGTGCAGGACAGTACGAGCAGTACTTC. The encoded protein is CAISAGQYEQYF.

This clone appeared a few times. This chain uses TRBV2 with TRBJ1-5; 9 bases align to TRBD1. The CDR3 is 14 amino acids. CDR1 and CDR2 from the germline V gene are SNHLY and FYNNEI. Unmatched junction bases numbered 9, after V lost 6 bases and J lost 9 bases. The CDR3 DNA reads TGTGCCAGCAGACAGGGGGCTGTGGTTCGGCCCCAGCATTTT. Protein product: CASRQGAVVRPQHF.

The V call is TRBV5-4, the J call TRBJ2-3, with a possible D match to TRBD2 (6 bases). The CDR3 loop spans 13 amino acids. CDR1 is SGHNT, CDR2 YYREEE, per germline (reference sequence). Trimming cost V 4 bases and J 0 bases, with 6 bases left between them. CDR3 DNA sequence: TGTGCCAGCAGCAGCGGGAGCACAGATACGCAGTATTTT. This sequence encodes CASSSGSTDTQYF.

The chain links TRBV5-1 to TRBJ2-7, with TRBD1 identical over 10 bases. CDR1 SGHRS and CDR2 YFSETQ come from the germline V gene. This CDR3 is 15 amino acids long. Germline trimming cut 3 bases from V and 4 bases from J; bases unmatched to any gene: 7. For the CDR3, the DNA is TGCGCCAGCAGCTCCGCCGACAGGGGGCTGTACGAGCAGTACTTC. As protein: CASSSADRGLYEQYF.

The chain couples TRBV5-1 to TRBJ2-7; the match to TRBD1 covers 9 bases. With V trimmed by 3 bases and J by 6 bases, 7 bases remained unmatched. The germline gives CDR1 SGHRS, CDR2 YFSETQ. The CDR3 spans 14 residues. Here the CDR3 DNA reads TGCGCCAGCAGCTCGCGGGGACAGGGTGGCGAGCAGTACTTC. This translates into CASSSRGQGGEQYF. Complete variable domain (other parts from reference TRBV5-1 and TRBJ2-7): KAGVTQTPRYLIKTRGQQVTLSCSPISGHRSVSWYQQTPGQGLQFLFEYFSETQRNKGNFPGRFSGRQFSNSRSEMNVSTLELGDSALYLCASSSRGQGGEQYFGPGTRLTVT.

V gene TRBV29-1 combines with J gene TRBJ2-2; D perhaps matches TRBD2 (6 bases). Germline-derived CDR1 and CDR2 are SQVTM and ANQGSEA. Trimming removed 7 bases from V and 4 bases from J, with 19 bases in between. This CDR3 has 15 amino acids. The CDR3 sequence is CSALKSGLGTGELFF. Here the CDR3 DNA reads TGCAGCGCACTTAAAAGCGGGTTAGGCACCGGGGAGCTGTTTTTT.

This chain uses TRBV10-2 with TRBJ2-3, with 11 bases fitting TRBD2. Germline V gives CDR1 WSHSY, CDR2 SAAADI. Losses at the gene ends were 7 bases for V and 4 bases for J; bases not matched to a gene: 4. The CDR3 runs to 14 residues. In DNA form, the CDR3 reads TGCGCCAGCAAGTATAGCGGGAGGGCAGATACGCAGTATTTT. It codes for CASKYSGRADTQYF.

This clone has only a few counts. The CDR3 protein is CSVEEGRGQPQHF. CDR3 in DNA: TGCAGCGTTGAAGAGGGTCGCGGACAGCCCCAGCATTTT. V is TRBV29-1 and J is TRBJ1-5; D call uncertain. Germline V gene lookup returns CDR1 SQVTM and CDR2 ANQGSEA. Trimming left V 0 bases short and J 7 bases short, with 10 bases between. The CDR3 has 13 residues.

The chain combines TRBV28 with TRBJ2-1; 14 bases align to TRBD2. CDR1 is MDHEN and CDR2 is SYDVKM in the germline V gene. The V gene end was trimmed by 5 bases and the J gene end by 2 bases; junction bases not matched to a gene: 2. The length of the CDR3 is 16 residues. Here the CDR3 DNA reads TGTGCCAGCAGTCCGGGACTAGCGGGAGCCTACAATGAGCAGTTCTTC. The encoded protein is CASSPGLAGAYNEQFF.

The chain carries TRBV6-4 and TRBJ1-5; 7 positions agree with TRBD1. V trimming: 10 bases; J trimming: 4 bases; junction bases outside the gene matches: 7. This CDR3 is built from 13 residues. Per the germline V gene, CDR1 is MRHNA and CDR2 is SNTAGT. CDR3 DNA sequence: TGTGCCAAGGGACAGACGACGAATCAGCCCCAGCATTTT. This sequence encodes CAKGQTTNQPQHF.

The gene calls are TRBV13 and TRBJ1-1; the D gene is possibly TRBD1 (5 bases). Per the germline V gene, CDR1 is PRHDT and CDR2 is FYEKMQ (reference sequence). V was cut by 2 bases and J by 4 bases, with 11 bases left in between. The CDR3 spans 14 residues. CDR3 protein: CASSLRSGGTEAFF. The DNA of the CDR3 is TGTGCCAGCAGCTTAAGATCCGGGGGCACTGAAGCTTTCTTT.

The chain employs TRBV5-8 and TRBJ2-5; D remains ambiguous. CDR3 length: 13 residues. V was clipped by 2 bases and J by 2 bases, with 7 bases between them. The V gene's germline CDR1 is SGHTS and CDR2 YDEGEE. CDR3 sequence reads: CASSFSIQETQYF. The CDR3 nucleotides read TGTGCCAGCAGCTTTTCTATACAAGAGACCCAGTACTTC. Complete variable domain (other parts from reference TRBV5-8 and TRBJ2-5): EAGVTQSPTHLIKTRGQQATLRCSPISGHTSVYWYQQALGLGLQFLLWYDEGEERNRGNFPPRFSGRQFPNYSSELNVNALELEDSALYLCASSFSIQETQYFGPGTRLLVL.

This clone was detected only once. Written as DNA, the CDR3 is TGTGCCAGCAGCCGGACAGGTACAGGTCAGCCCCAGCATTTT. Its translation is CASSRTGTGQPQHF. The gene calls are TRBV2 and TRBJ1-5, with 7 bases matching TRBD1. The CDR3 has 14 residues. Germline V lookup: CDR1 SNHLY, CDR2 FYNNEI. With V trimmed by 6 bases and J by 6 bases, 8 bases remained unmatched.